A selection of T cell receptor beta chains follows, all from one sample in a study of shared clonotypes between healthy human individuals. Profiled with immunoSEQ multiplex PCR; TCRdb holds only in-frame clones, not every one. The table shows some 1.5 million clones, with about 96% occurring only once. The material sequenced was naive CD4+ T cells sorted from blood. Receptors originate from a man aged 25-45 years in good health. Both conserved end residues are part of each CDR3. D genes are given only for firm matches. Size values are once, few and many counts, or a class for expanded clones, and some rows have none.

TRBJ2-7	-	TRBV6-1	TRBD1	CASNPLGTGFYEQYF	TGTGCCAGCAATCCCCTCGGGACAGGGTTCTACGAGCAGTACTTC
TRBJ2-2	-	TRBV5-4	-	CASSSGLRTPAGELFF	TGTGCCAGCAGCTCAGGGTTGCGAACACCGGCCGGGGAGCTGTTTTTT
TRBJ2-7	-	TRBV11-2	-	CASSLGPRGSYEQYF	TGTGCCAGCAGCTTAGGGCCCAGGGGATCCTACGAGCAGTACTTC
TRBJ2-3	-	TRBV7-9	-	CASSPRGGSTDTQYF	TGTGCCAGCAGCCCAAGGGGTGGGAGCACAGATACGCAGTATTTT
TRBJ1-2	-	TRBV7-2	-	CASSLVVDGYTF	TGTGCCAGCAGCTTAGTAGTAGATGGCTACACCTTC
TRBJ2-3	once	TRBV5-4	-	CASSAGREVGHTQYF	TGTGCCAGCAGCGCAGGCAGGGAGGTCGGTCATACGCAGTATTTT
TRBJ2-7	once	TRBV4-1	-	CASSQSRTASSHEQYF	TGCGCCAGCAGCCAATCGAGGACAGCCTCGAGCCACGAGCAGTACTTC
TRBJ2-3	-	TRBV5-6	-	CASSRSTDTQYF	TGTGCCAGCAGCCGGTCGACAGATACGCAGTATTTT
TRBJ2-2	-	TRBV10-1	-	CASSDGGGGTGELFF	TGCGCCAGCAGTGACGGGGGAGGGGGCACCGGGGAGCTGTTTTTT
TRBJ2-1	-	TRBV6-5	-	CASSYGAAAGDNEQFF	TGTGCCAGCAGTTACGGAGCGGCAGCGGGCGACAATGAGCAGTTCTTC
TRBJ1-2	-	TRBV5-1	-	CASSFTGGEGVGYTF	TGCGCCAGCAGCTTTACAGGAGGAGAGGGGGTTGGCTACACCTTC
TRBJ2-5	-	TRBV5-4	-	CASSLEGVPETQYF	TGTGCCAGCAGCTTAGAGGGGGTCCCAGAGACCCAGTACTTC
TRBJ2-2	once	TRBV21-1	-	CARGREEAGSNTGELFF	TGTGCCAGGGGACGAGAGGAAGCGGGATCGAACACCGGGGAGCTGTTTTTT